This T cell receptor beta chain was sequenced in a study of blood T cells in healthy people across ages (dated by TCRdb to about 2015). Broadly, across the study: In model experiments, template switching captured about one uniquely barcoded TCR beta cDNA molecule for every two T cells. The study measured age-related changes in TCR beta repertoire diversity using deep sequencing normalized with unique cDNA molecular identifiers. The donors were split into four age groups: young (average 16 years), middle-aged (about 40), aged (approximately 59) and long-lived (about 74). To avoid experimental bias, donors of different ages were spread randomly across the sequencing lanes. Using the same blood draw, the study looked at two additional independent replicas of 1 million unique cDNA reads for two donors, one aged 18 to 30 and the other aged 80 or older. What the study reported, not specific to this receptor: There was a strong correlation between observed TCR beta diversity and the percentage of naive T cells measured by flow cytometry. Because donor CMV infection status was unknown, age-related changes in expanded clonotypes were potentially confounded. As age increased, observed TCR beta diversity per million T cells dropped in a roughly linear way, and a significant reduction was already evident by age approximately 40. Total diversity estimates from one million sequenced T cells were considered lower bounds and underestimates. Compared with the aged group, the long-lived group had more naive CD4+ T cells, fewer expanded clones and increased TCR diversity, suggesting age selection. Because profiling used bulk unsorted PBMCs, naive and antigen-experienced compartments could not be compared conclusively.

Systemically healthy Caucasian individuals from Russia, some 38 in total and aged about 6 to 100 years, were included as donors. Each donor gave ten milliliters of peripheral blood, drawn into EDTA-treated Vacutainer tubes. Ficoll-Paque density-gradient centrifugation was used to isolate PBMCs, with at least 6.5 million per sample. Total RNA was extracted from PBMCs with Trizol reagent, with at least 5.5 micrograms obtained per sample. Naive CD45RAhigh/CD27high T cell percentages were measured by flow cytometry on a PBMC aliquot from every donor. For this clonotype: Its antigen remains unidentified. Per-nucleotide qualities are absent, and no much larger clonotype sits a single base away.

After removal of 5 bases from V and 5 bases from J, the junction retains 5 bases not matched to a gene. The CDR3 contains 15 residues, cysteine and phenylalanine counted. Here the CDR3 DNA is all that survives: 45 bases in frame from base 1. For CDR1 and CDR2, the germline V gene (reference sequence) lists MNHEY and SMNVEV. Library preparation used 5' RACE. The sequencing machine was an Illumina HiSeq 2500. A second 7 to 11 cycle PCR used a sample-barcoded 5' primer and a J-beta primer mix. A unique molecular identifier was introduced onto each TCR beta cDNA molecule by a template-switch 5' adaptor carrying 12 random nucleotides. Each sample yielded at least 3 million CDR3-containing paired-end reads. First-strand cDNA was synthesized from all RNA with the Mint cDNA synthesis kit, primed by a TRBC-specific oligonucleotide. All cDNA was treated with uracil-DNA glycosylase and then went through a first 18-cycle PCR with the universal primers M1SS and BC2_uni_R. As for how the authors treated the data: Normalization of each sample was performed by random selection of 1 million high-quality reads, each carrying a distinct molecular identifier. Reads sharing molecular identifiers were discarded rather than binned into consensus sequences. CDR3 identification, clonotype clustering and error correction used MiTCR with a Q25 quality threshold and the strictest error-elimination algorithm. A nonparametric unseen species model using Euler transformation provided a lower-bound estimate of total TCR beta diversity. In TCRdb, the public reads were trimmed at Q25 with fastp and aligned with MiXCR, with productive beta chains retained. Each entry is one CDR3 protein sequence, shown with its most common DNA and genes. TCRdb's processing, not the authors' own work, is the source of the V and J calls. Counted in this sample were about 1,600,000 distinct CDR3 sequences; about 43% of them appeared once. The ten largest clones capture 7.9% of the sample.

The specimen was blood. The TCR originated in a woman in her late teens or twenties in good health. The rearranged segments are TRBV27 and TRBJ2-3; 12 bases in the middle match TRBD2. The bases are TGTGCCAGCAGTCCTCAGACTAGCGGGGGAGATACGCAGTATTTT. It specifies CASSPQTSGGDTQYF.